This entry concerns a single T cell receptor beta chain. TCRdb keeps only in-frame clones here, not all; method: immunoSEQ multiplex PCR. This sample carries about 290,000 clones, around four fifths of them seen once, and the ten largest clones take 4.1%. Germline V gene data show CDR1 as SGHVS and CDR2 as FNYEAQ. The CDR3 totals 16 residues. Trimming took off 5 bases at V and 6 bases at J, with 23 bases between the two ends. These data come from a study of blood T cell repertoires in COVID-19. Across the whole study: The analysed material was cDNA or gDNA that came from T cells, B-cell-depleted T cells, or PBMCs.

The sample taken for sequencing was peripheral blood. The receptor comes from a woman aged 45-60 years with active or convalescent COVID-19. V gene TRBV7-6 combines with J gene TRBJ2-7; maybe TRBD2 (7 bases). CDR3 sequence reads: CASSPIPGGSFSEQYF. DNA of the CDR3: TGTGCCAGCAGCCCTATACCGGGGGGCTCATTCTCCGAGCAGTACTTC.